This TCR beta chain was sequenced for a study of control samples from healthy donors and cancer patients. TCRdb's table, derived via immunoSEQ multiplex PCR, lists solely in-frame clones and lacks some. The profile covers about 140,000 clones, with more than 80% appearing a single time and approximately 6.8% taken by the ten largest. The germline V gene encodes CDR1 DFQATT and CDR2 SNEGSKA (reference sequence). The germline V and J ends were trimmed by 3 bases and 2 bases, with 11 bases remaining between them. CDR3 length: 14 amino acids. The rearrangement uses TRBV20-1 and TRBJ2-1, with D hard to call. The sequenced sample consisted of blood. This clonotype originated in a man aged 18 to 30 in good health. The CDR3, as DNA: TGCAGTGCTAGTTCAGGTATCCCCTACAATGAGCAGTTCTTC. Translation: CSASSGIPYNEQFF.